A single sample gave rise to the 13 T cell receptor beta chains below, sequenced in a study of T-cell memory formation after mild COVID-19. TCRdb re-called the 5' RACE reads through MiXCR, storing one row per CDR3 protein. The table shows 280,000 or so distinct CDR3 sequences, with 8.2% occurring only once. The source material was PBMCs or a T cell subset sorted from them (not recorded which). The source of these receptors is a man between 18 and 29 years old who had mild COVID-19 (a few samples of this study predate the infection). Cell type and time point are not known.

This clonotype was seen at least ten times. This chain connects TRBV4-1 to TRBJ2-6, with D hard to call. The germline CDR1 and CDR2 sequences are MGHRA and YSYEKL. V was trimmed by 0 bases and J by 4 bases, leaving 4 bases between them. CDR3 length: 14 residues. CDR3 sequence reads: CASSQDPGANVLTF. The CDR3, as DNA: TGCGCCAGCAGCCAAGACCCAGGGGCCAACGTCCTGACTTTC.

This chain joins TRBV10-3 and TRBJ2-5; D is possibly TRBD1 (8 bases). V was clipped by 4 bases and J by 4 bases, with 13 bases between them. CDR3 length: 14 amino acids. From germline, CDR1 is ENHRY and CDR2 SYGVKD. The CDR3 nucleotides read TGTGCCATCAGTGCGACAGGGGAGGGAGAGACCCAGTACTTC. Translated: CAISATGEGETQYF.

In its sample, this clonotype was seen many times. This chain joins TRBV7-8 and TRBJ1-3, with D unclear. The CDR3 contains 15 residues. Germline CDR1 reads SGHVS; CDR2 reads FQNEAQ. Trimming removed 5 bases at V and 4 bases at J, with 15 bases between. DNA of the CDR3: TGTGCCAGCAGCCCGGGCACCCGTGAGGGAAACACCATATATTTT. Its protein is CASSPGTREGNTIYF.

This clonotype appeared many times. The chain recombines TRBV2 with TRBJ1-5; no reliable D call. The CDR3 totals 12 residues. The V end lost 7 bases, the J end lost 3 bases, and 7 bases lay between the germline ends. CDR1 is SNHLY and CDR2 is FYNNEI in the germline V gene. CDR3 nucleotides: TGTGCCAGCAAACTGTACAATCAGCCCCAGCATTTT. It encodes CASKLYNQPQHF.

This clonotype appeared many times. This chain connects TRBV15 to TRBJ2-7, with 7 bases fitting TRBD1. Unmatched junction bases numbered 3, after V lost 1 base and J lost 3 bases. The CDR3 is made up of 14 amino acids. CDR1 and CDR2 (germline): LNHNV, YYDKDF (reference sequence). The CDR3: CATSRGRDSYEQYV. CDR3 in DNA: TGTGCCACCAGCAGAGGCCGGGACAGCTACGAGCAGTACGTC.

This clonotype has ten or more counts. V and J are TRBV7-9 and TRBJ2-2; 10 nucleotides agree with TRBD1. The CDR3 has 16 residues. J gave up 5 bases and V 5 bases, and 8 bases lay outside the gene matches. CDR1 and CDR2 (germline): SEHNR, FQNEAQ (reference sequence). In DNA, the CDR3 is TGTGCCAGCAGCCACACCCGGGACAGGGGAACCGGGGAGCTGTTTTTT. Its translation is CASSHTRDRGTGELFF.

The chain recombines TRBV7-9 with TRBJ1-5, with D tentatively TRBD1 (6 bases). V was cut by 2 bases and J by 5 bases, with 10 bases left in between. CDR3 size: 14 residues. Germline values: CDR1 SEHNR, CDR2 FQNEAQ (reference sequence). CDR3 in DNA: TGTGCCAGCAGCTTAACGGGGGCGGATCAGCCCCAGCATTTT. This translates into CASSLTGADQPQHF.

This clonotype has only a few counts. V gene TRBV7-8 combines with J gene TRBJ2-7, with TRBD1 matching 9 bases. This CDR3 spans 16 amino acids. Germline assignment: CDR1 SGHVS and CDR2 FQNEAQ. The junction had 7 bases not matched to a gene; V was cut back by 4 bases and J by 0 bases. The CDR3 loop is CASSYGGDRVSYEQYV. The CDR3 DNA reads as TGTGCCAGCAGCTATGGAGGGGACAGGGTCTCCTACGAGCAGTACGTC.

This chain joins TRBV7-9 and TRBJ1-5, with unresolved D. Trimming took off 1 base at V and 5 bases at J, with 9 bases between the two ends. Germline V gene sequence: CDR1 SEHNR, CDR2 FQNEAQ (reference sequence). The CDR3 length is 14 residues. The chain's CDR3 is CASSLEDIYQPQHF. The CDR3 DNA reads TGTGCCAGCAGCTTAGAGGATATCTATCAGCCCCAGCATTTT.

This clonotype has a handful of counts. J is TRBJ1-2 and V is TRBV7-2, with unresolved D. Trimming removed 1 base at V and 2 bases at J, with 8 bases between. The CDR3 is made up of 14 amino acids. In germline, CDR1 is SGHTA, CDR2 FQGNSA. CDR3 protein: CASSLVPENYGYTF. CDR3 DNA sequence: TGTGCCAGCAGCTTAGTCCCGGAAAACTATGGCTACACCTTC.

This clonotype was detected only a few times. The chain uses TRBV12-3 or TRBV12-4 and TRBJ2-4; D possibly corresponds to TRBD1 (6 bases). The CDR3 totals 14 residues. Trimming shortened V by 3 bases and J by 4 bases, and 10 bases separated the two germline ends. The CDR3 DNA is TGTGCCAGCAGTTTTGACAGGTTTAAAAACATTCAGTACTTC. Protein product: CASSFDRFKNIQYF.

This clonotype was seen many times. V is TRBV4-3 and J is TRBJ2-1, with D uncertain. Germline loops: CDR1 LGHNA, CDR2 YSLEER. With 4 bases removed from V and 8 bases from J, the gap between germline ends came to 12 bases. CDR3 length: 13 amino acids. The CDR3 region has the DNA TGCGCCAGCAGCCGGACGTTTGGAGATGAGCAGTTCTTC. Translating it yields CASSRTFGDEQFF.

This rearrangement joins TRBV11-1 to TRBJ2-1; D could derive from TRBD1 or TRBD2 (6 bases each). Deletions cut 5 bases from V and 7 bases from J, with 15 bases between. The germline V gene has CDR1 SGHAT and CDR2 FQDESV (reference sequence). CDR3 size: 14 residues. As DNA, the CDR3 is TGTGCCAGCAGCCGTCAAGTAGGGGGGAATGAGCAGTTCTTC. It specifies CASSRQVGGNEQFF. The entire variable domain, with the rest obtained from reference TRBV11-1 and TRBJ2-1, is as follows: EAEVAQSPRYKITEKSQAVAFWCDPISGHATLYWYRQILGQGPELLVQFQDESVVDDSQLPKDRFSAERLKGVDSTLKIQPAELGDSAMYLCASSRQVGGNEQFFGPGTRLTVL.